What follows are 11 T cell receptor beta chains derived from one specimen sequenced in a study of metastatic and nonmetastatic thyroid tumors. Nobody among the patients had been given any treatment before thyroid surgery. TCRdb re-clonotyped the PCR reads via MiXCR. Among around 10,000 clones listed, about 26% were seen once. Sequenced material: tumor tissue. These receptor sequences come from a male donor with papillary thyroid cancer or a benign thyroid nodule (not recorded which). Some clones in this sample may be carry-over from other donors' samples.

The rearrangement uses TRBV11-1 and TRBJ2-1; TRBD2 agrees at 9 bases. The V gene's germline CDR1 is SGHAT and CDR2 FQDESV (reference sequence). The ends lost 5 bases at V and 7 bases at J; junction bases unmatched: 12. The CDR3 covers 16 residues. The CDR3 bases are TGTGCCAGCAGCCCGACTAGCGGTAGTGCCAAGAATGAGCAGTTCTTC. Amino acids: CASSPTSGSAKNEQFF.

This clone is labeled as medium-sized. The V call is TRBV15, the J call TRBJ2-2; D perhaps matches TRBD1 (6 bases). CDR1 is LNHNV and CDR2 is YYDKDF in the germline V gene (reference sequence). V dropped 0 bases and J dropped 5 bases, with 22 bases sitting between them. The CDR3 is 19 amino acids. CDR3 amino acids: CATSRDSVPTGLRTGELFF. The CDR3 nucleotides read TGTGCCACCAGCAGAGATTCCGTGCCGACAGGTCTTAGGACCGGGGAGCTGTTTTTT. The variable domain in full, with the rest retrieved from reference TRBV15 and TRBJ2-2, is DAMVIQNPRYQVTQFGKPVTLSCSQTLNHNVMYWYQQKSSQAPKLLFHYYDKDFNNEADTPDNFQSRRPNTSFCFLDIRSPGLGDTAMYLCATSRDSVPTGLRTGELFFGEGSRLTVL.

This clone is medium-sized by share. J is TRBJ1-2 and V is TRBV6-1; D call uncertain. The CDR3 sequence is 16 residues long. V was cut by 6 bases and J by 0 bases, with 17 bases left in between. Germline CDR1 MNHNS, CDR2 SASEGT. The CDR3 is CASSPPPGRSNYGYTF. CDR3 coding DNA: TGTGCCAGCAGCCCCCCCCCAGGCCGGTCTAACTATGGCTACACCTTC.

This clone was seen only a few times. Different DNA sequences within this sample yield the same CDR3. This rearrangement joins TRBV11-2 to TRBJ2-6, with 11 bases matching TRBD1. Germline CDR1 reads SGHAT; CDR2 reads FQNNGV. Trimming at V came to 5 bases and at J to 2 bases, leaving 11 bases not matched to a gene. The CDR3 contains 19 residues. Written as DNA, the CDR3 is TGTGCCAGCAGCGTAGTAGGTGGGGGACAGGGGGCTGGGGCCAACGTCCTGACTTTC. Its protein is CASSVVGGGQGAGANVLTF.

This clone has just a few counts. The V gene is TRBV6-2 or TRBV6-3, the J gene TRBJ2-7, with no clear D. CDR1 MNHEY and CDR2 SVGEGT come from the germline V gene. This CDR3 comprises 13 residues. The V and J ends lost 3 bases and 0 bases respectively, with 6 bases between them. The CDR3 spells CASSYTRSYEQYF. The CDR3 DNA reads as TGTGCCAGCAGTTATACCCGCTCCTACGAGCAGTACTTC.

The rearrangement uses TRBV20-1 and TRBJ2-7; 8 bases match TRBD2. In germline, CDR1 is DFQATT, CDR2 SNEGSKA (reference sequence). V lost 1 base to trimming and J lost 4 bases; unmatched junction nucleotides: 9. CDR3 length: 15 amino acids. The chain's CDR3 is CSARVDGRAGYEQYF. CDR3 sequence (DNA): TGCAGTGCTAGAGTGGACGGGAGGGCGGGTTACGAGCAGTACTTC.

This chain joins TRBV20-1 and TRBJ2-7, with TRBD1 identical over 9 bases. Germline trimming cut 0 bases from V and 5 bases from J; bases unmatched to any gene: 8. Germline assignment: CDR1 DFQATT and CDR2 SNEGSKA (reference sequence). The CDR3 length is 15 residues. CDR3 nucleotides: TGCAGTGCTAGAGATGCCGGGACAGGGTTCCACGAGCAGTACTTC. It yields the protein CSARDAGTGFHEQYF.

This clone has only a few counts. The V and J genes are TRBV6-1 and TRBJ2-3, with TRBD2 identical over 8 bases. Unmatched junction bases numbered 8, after V lost 3 bases and J lost 3 bases. The germline V gene has CDR1 MNHNS and CDR2 SASEGT. CDR3 length equals 16 residues. The CDR3 DNA follows: TGTGCCAGCAGTGATCCTTATGGACTAGCAACAGATACGCAGTATTTT. Its protein product is CASSDPYGLATDTQYF.

This CDR3 is CASSQWESSYEQYF. The CDR3 DNA is TGCGCCAGCAGCCAGTGGGAGAGCTCCTACGAGCAGTACTTC. J is TRBJ2-7 and V is TRBV4-3, with D maybe TRBD2 (5 bases). V dropped 3 bases and J dropped 0 bases, with 9 bases sitting between them. This CDR3 spans 14 amino acids. Germline V gene lookup returns CDR1 LGHNA and CDR2 YSLEER.

Worth noting for this clone: Since a much larger clone is just one base distant, this may be a read error. J is TRBJ2-7 and V is TRBV29-1; D unresolved. The CDR3 runs to 11 residues. CDR1 is SQVTM and CDR2 is ANQGSEA in the germline V gene. The CDR3 DNA follows: TGCAGCGTTGAATTCAACTACGATCAGTACGTC. Translated: CSVEFNYDQYV.

This clone rates as medium-sized. The chain joins TRBV7-2 to TRBJ1-2; TRBD1 aligns across 7 bases. Germline V gene lookup returns CDR1 SGHTA and CDR2 FQGNSA. Losses at the gene ends were 5 bases for V and 3 bases for J; bases not matched to a gene: 9. There are 15 residues in the CDR3. The CDR3: CASSTVSTGDYGYTF. The CDR3 DNA sequence: TGTGCCAGCAGCACCGTCTCCACAGGGGACTATGGCTACACCTTC. The full variable domain, with the rest looked up from reference TRBV7-2 and TRBJ1-2, is GAGVSQSPSNKVTEKGKDVELRCDPISGHTALYWYRQSLGQGLEFLIYFQGNSAPDKSGLPSDRFSAERTGGSVSTLTIQRTQQEDSAVYLCASSTVSTGDYGYTFGSGTRLTVV.